A single T cell receptor (beta chain) is shown here with its context. The sample is drawn from a study of blood T cell repertoires in COVID-19. Turning to the study itself: There were acute and convalescent COVID-19 samples, and they came from the United States, Italy and Spain. From T cells, B-cell-depleted T cells, or PBMCs came the material, which was cDNA or gDNA.

In the original workflow: Reference gene primer amplification in the assay estimated nucleated cell counts. TCRdb keeps only in-frame clones here, not all; method: immunoSEQ multiplex PCR. The V and J calls and clone size were taken over from that table, and D and trimming were inferred from the DNA. The sample contains approximately 15,000 clones, roughly 73% of which appear only once. Germline-derived CDR1 and CDR2 are SGHNT and YYREEE (reference sequence). The CDR3 covers 15 residues. V was clipped by 1 base and J by 7 bases; unmatched bases: 10. The material sequenced was peripheral blood. The genes are TRBV5-4 and TRBJ1-1, with TRBD1 matching over 7 bases. This sequence was found in a boy under 10 years old with active or convalescent COVID-19. In nucleotides, the CDR3 is TGTGCCAGCAGCTTGAACAGGGGAAAGTTTAATGAAGCTTTCTTT. Translated, it gives CASSLNRGKFNEAFF.